These 16 T cell receptor beta chains were sequenced from one sample in a study of T cells in Graves' hyperthyroidism and ophthalmopathy. What was amplified from RNA transcripts were TCR beta CDR3 regions. Carried out on the TCR CDR3, a first-round RT-PCR used the HTBI primer set. TCRdb fed the multiplex PCR reads into MiXCR, producing one record per CDR3 protein. The sample records more than 500,000 distinct CDR3 sequences, around 15% being singletons. The sequenced sample was blood. The receptor set was obtained from a woman in her 30s with Graves' ophthalmopathy.

This clonotype was observed many times. The chain joins TRBV6-2 or TRBV6-3 to TRBJ1-5, with TRBD1 matching over 7 bases. The CDR3 length is 12 residues. Germline CDR1 is MNHEY and CDR2 is SVGEGT. Germline trimming cut 8 bases from V and 9 bases from J; bases unmatched to any gene: 7. The CDR3 sequence: CASRDRGRPQHF. CDR3 coding DNA: TGTGCCAGCCGGGACAGAGGTAGGCCCCAGCATTTT.

In its sample, this clonotype was seen a few times. J is TRBJ2-3 and V is TRBV27, with 9 bases identical to TRBD2. V lost 2 bases to trimming and J lost 5 bases; unmatched junction nucleotides: 14. In germline, CDR1 is MNHEY, CDR2 SMNVEV (reference sequence). The CDR3 sequence is 18 residues long. The CDR3 region has the DNA TGTGCCAGCAGTTTAATCCCTGGGCGGGAGGGCCGTGGAGATACGCAGTATTTT. Translating it yields CASSLIPGREGRGDTQYF.

Ten or more counts support this clonotype. The CDR3 coding sequence is TGTGCCAGCGGGGCTAGCGGGGGGTCCTACAATGAGCAGTTCTTC. Its protein product is CASGASGGSYNEQFF. The chain recombines TRBV6-1 with TRBJ2-1; the match to TRBD2 covers 11 bases. The CDR3 has 15 amino acids. Looked up from germline, CDR1 is MNHNS and CDR2 is SASEGT. After removal of 8 bases from V and 1 base from J, the junction contained 4 bases not matched to a gene.

J is TRBJ2-4 and V is TRBV25-1; TRBD1 matches at 11 bases. In germline, CDR1 is MGHDK, CDR2 SYGVNS. The CDR3 runs 15 residues. CDR3 in amino acids: CAAGTGGIAKNIQYF. Here the CDR3 DNA reads TGTGCGGCCGGGACAGGGGGAATAGCCAAAAACATTCAGTACTTC.

This clonotype has at least ten counts. The V call is TRBV28, the J call TRBJ2-7, with a weak D call TRBD1 (6 bases). Trimming cost V 4 bases and J 6 bases, with 16 bases left between them. The length of the CDR3 is 14 residues. Germline values: CDR1 MDHEN, CDR2 SYDVKM. For the CDR3, the DNA is TGTGCCAGCAGTTCACACCGAGACAGGTCCGAGCAGTACTTC. It yields the protein CASSSHRDRSEQYF.

The rearrangement uses TRBV16 and TRBJ2-7; 11 bases line up with TRBD2. Germline loops: CDR1 KGHSY, CDR2 FQNENV. The V gene end was trimmed by 0 bases and the J gene end by 3 bases; junction bases not matched to a gene: 7. The CDR3 runs 17 residues. The CDR3 DNA follows: TGTGCCAGCAGCCAATCGCGGCTAGCGGGAGGCATCTACGAGCAGTACTTC. It is translated as CASSQSRLAGGIYEQYF. The whole variable domain, remainder taken from reference TRBV16 and TRBJ2-7, is GEEVAQTPKHLVRGEGQKAKLYCAPIKGHSYVFWYQQVLKNEFKFLISFQNENVFDETGMPKERFSAKCLPNSPCSLEIQATKLEDSAVYFCASSQSRLAGGIYEQYFGPGTRLTVT.

The rearrangement uses TRBV30 and TRBJ2-5; perhaps D is TRBD1 or TRBD2 (5 bases each). V was pared by 0 bases and J by 11 bases, with 19 bases between. The CDR3 sequence is 14 residues long. The V gene's germline CDR1 is GTSNPN and CDR2 SVGIG (reference sequence). The CDR3 spells CAWSVRQGALSQYF. DNA of the CDR3: TGTGCCTGGAGTGTTCGGCAGGGAGCCTTAAGTCAGTACTTC.

This clonotype showed up just a few times. The V call is TRBV7-8, the J call TRBJ2-7, with 9 bases identical to TRBD1. In germline, CDR1 is SGHVS, CDR2 FQNEAQ. This CDR3 contains 15 residues. J lost 0 bases, V lost 3 bases, and 3 bases had no gene match. The CDR3 nucleotides are TGTGCCAGCAGCTTTGACAGGGGGAGCTCCTACGAGCAGTACTTC. It is translated as CASSFDRGSSYEQYF.

This clonotype was found many times. This chain joins TRBV7-2 and TRBJ2-7, with D possibly matching TRBD2 (7 bases). This CDR3 has 14 amino acids. CDR1 and CDR2 (germline): SGHTA, FQGNSA. Trimming removed 1 base from V and 2 bases from J, with 9 bases in between. DNA of the CDR3: TGTGCCAGCAGCTTAGGGGGGGGGCCCTACGAGCAGTACTTC. It is translated as CASSLGGGPYEQYF.

Points on this clonotype: Just one base apart from a much larger clone, this may be a read error. The rearrangement links TRBV6-9 to TRBJ2-1; 10 bases are shared with TRBD2. V shed 4 bases and J 7 bases; nucleotides not matched to a gene: 10. CDR1 and CDR2 from the germline V gene are MNHGY and SVAAGI. CDR3 length: 16 residues. The CDR3 DNA follows: TGTGCCAGCAGTTCCCCCCTAGCGGGAGAATTGAATGAGCAGTTCTTC. It encodes CASSSPLAGELNEQFF.

This clonotype was seen many times. The chain employs TRBV6-2 or TRBV6-3 and TRBJ2-7; no clear D gene. The CDR3 is 12 residues long. Trimming pared 8 bases from V and 0 bases from J, leaving 8 bases between. CDR1 and CDR2 (germline): MNHEY, SVGEGT. CDR3 sequence reads: CASGESSYEQYF. The CDR3 nucleotides are TGTGCCAGCGGTGAAAGCTCCTACGAGCAGTACTTC.

The chain employs TRBV5-1 and TRBJ2-5; D perhaps matches TRBD1 (6 bases). The CDR3 is 14 residues long. Deletions cut 4 bases from V and 1 base from J, with 11 bases between. Looked up from germline, CDR1 is SGHRS and CDR2 is YFSETQ. For the CDR3, the DNA is TGCGCCAGCAGCGGGTGGGGGCCCCAAGAGACCCAGTACTTC. It yields the protein CASSGWGPQETQYF. The entire variable domain, with the rest obtained from reference TRBV5-1 and TRBJ2-5, is as follows: KAGVTQTPRYLIKTRGQQVTLSCSPISGHRSVSWYQQTPGQGLQFLFEYFSETQRNKGNFPGRFSGRQFSNSRSEMNVSTLELGDSALYLCASSGWGPQETQYFGPGTRLLVL.

There are a few counts of this clonotype. The V gene is TRBV28, the J gene TRBJ1-2; D perhaps matches TRBD1 (6 bases). The CDR3 totals 13 residues. V lost 6 bases and J lost 4, with 12 bases in between. Germline V lookup: CDR1 MDHEN, CDR2 SYDVKM. DNA of the CDR3: TGTGCCAGCAGGCCAGGGGCAGCCTATGGCTACACCTTC. Residues: CASRPGAAYGYTF.

This clonotype showed up many times. The CDR3 region has the DNA TGTGCCAGCAGTTTACCTCCGGACAGGACCCGCACAGATACGCAGTATTTT. Protein: CASSLPPDRTRTDTQYF. The chain carries TRBV28 and TRBJ2-3; TRBD1 aligns across 7 bases. The germline CDR1 and CDR2 sequences are MDHEN and SYDVKM. The CDR3 spans 17 residues. V lost 2 bases to trimming and J lost 1 base; unmatched junction nucleotides: 9.

This clonotype came up many times. The chain employs TRBV11-2 and TRBJ2-1; 8 bases agree with TRBD2. Germline values: CDR1 SGHAT, CDR2 FQNNGV. Trimming took 5 bases from V and 2 from J; bases not matched to a gene: 5. The length of the CDR3 is 15 residues. The CDR3 spells CASSRAGEAYNEQFF. The CDR3 nucleotides read TGTGCCAGCAGCCGAGCGGGAGAAGCCTACAATGAGCAGTTCTTC. Complete variable domain (other parts from reference TRBV11-2 and TRBJ2-1): EAGVAQSPRYKIIEKRQSVAFWCNPISGHATLYWYQQILGQGPKLLIQFQNNGVVDDSQLPKDRFSAERLKGVDSTLKIQPAKLEDSAVYLCASSRAGEAYNEQFFGPGTRLTVL.

Ten or more counts support this clonotype. The V and J genes are TRBV7-2 and TRBJ2-7, with TRBD1 identical over 9 bases. V dropped 5 bases and J dropped 5; count of bases not matched to a gene: 10. Germline V gene lookup returns CDR1 SGHTA and CDR2 FQGNSA. The CDR3 totals 15 residues. Here the CDR3 reads CASSQTSQGANEQYF. For the CDR3, the DNA is TGTGCCAGCAGCCAAACTTCACAGGGGGCGAACGAGCAGTACTTC.